The 27 T cell receptor beta chains reported below all come from one sample, sequenced in a study of Ad26.COV2.S vaccination and SARS-CoV-2 variants. Treatment given: some 20 received Ad26.COV2.S at low or high dose, single or two shots; several received placebo; per-sample allocation not given. The samples date from day 63 after the first vaccine or placebo injection. TCRdb's copy holds only in-frame clones and misses some; the assay was immunoSEQ multiplex PCR. The profile shows fewer than 400,000 clones, 75% to 90% of them singletons. Sequences were derived from peripheral blood, sampled in a trial of Ad26.COV2.S vaccine versus placebo. The receptor set was obtained from a person between 18 and 65 years old who received the Ad26.COV2.S COVID-19 vaccine or a placebo.

The chain joins TRBV5-5 to TRBJ1-3; 9 positions match TRBD1. V trimming: 4 bases; J trimming: 6 bases; junction bases outside the gene matches: 5. From germline, CDR1 is SGHKS and CDR2 YYEKEE (reference sequence). The CDR3 contains 14 residues. CDR3 coding DNA: TGTGCCAGCAGCGACCGGACAGGGGTAAACACCATATATTTT. Protein sequence: CASSDRTGVNTIYF.

The chain combines TRBV6-5 with TRBJ2-2; a possible D gene is TRBD1 (6 bases). Germline V gene sequence: CDR1 MNHEY, CDR2 SVGAGI. V lost 7 bases and J 5 bases, leaving 17 bases between the germline ends. The CDR3 spans 15 residues. The DNA for the CDR3 is TGTGCCAGCACCGGACAGCAAAGAAGGACCGGGGAGCTGTTTTTT. It encodes CASTGQQRRTGELFF.

V is TRBV9 and J is TRBJ2-1; no clear D gene. V was clipped by 0 bases and J by 7 bases, with 11 bases between them. The CDR3 loop spans 14 amino acids. Germline CDR1 reads SGDLS; CDR2 reads YYNGEE. The DNA for the CDR3 is TGTGCCAGCAGCGTAGAGTTGCGAGGAAATGAGCAGTTCTTC. Translating gives CASSVELRGNEQFF.

V gene TRBV5-1 combines with J gene TRBJ2-7, with 10 bases aligning to TRBD2. J lost 5 bases, V lost 0 bases, and 8 bases had no gene match. The CDR3 spans 16 residues. The V gene's germline CDR1 is SGHRS and CDR2 YFSETQ. CDR3 DNA sequence: TGCGCCAGCAGCTTGGCCCCTCTAGCGGGGGTCGACGAGCAGTACTTC. Translating it yields CASSLAPLAGVDEQYF.

V is TRBV7-9 and J is TRBJ2-7, with 13 bases that match TRBD2. Germline values: CDR1 SEHNR, CDR2 FQNEAQ (reference sequence). This CDR3 is 14 amino acids long. V was clipped by 4 bases and J by 7 bases; unmatched bases: 4. The CDR3 region has the DNA TGTGCCAGCAGCTCGCGGACTAGCGGGGGAGAGCAGTACTTC. Its translation: CASSSRTSGGEQYF.

The chain uses TRBV11-2 and TRBJ2-7; the D gene is possibly TRBD2 (6 bases). The CDR3 spans 16 residues. Trimming cost V 2 bases and J 7 bases, with 21 bases left between them. Germline V gene sequence: CDR1 SGHAT, CDR2 FQNNGV. The CDR3 bases are TGTGCCAGCAGCTTACTCCTGAGCGGGCTTGCTATGGAGCAGTACTTC. It specifies CASSLLLSGLAMEQYF.

A note on this clone: Distinct nucleotide sequences in the sample also encode this CDR3. The gene calls are TRBV3-1 (or the pseudogene TRBV3-2) and TRBJ1-5; unclear D gene. Germline lookup yields CDR1 LGHDT and CDR2 YNNKEL (reference sequence). Between the trimmed V and J ends, which lost 1 base and 4 bases, there was a span of 5 bases. This CDR3 comprises 13 residues. The CDR3 protein is CASSQGGNQPQHF. CDR3 bases: TGTGCCAGCAGCCAAGGAGGGAATCAGCCCCAGCATTTT.

V usage is TRBV11-3 and J usage is TRBJ1-6; maybe TRBD1 (5 bases). The germline V gene encodes CDR1 SGHNT and CDR2 YENEEA. Trimming left V 0 bases short and J 18 bases short, with 30 bases between. The CDR3 runs to 18 residues. The CDR3 nucleotides are TGTGCCAGCAGCTTAGATTGGGGTCAGCGTGTTAAATCGGAAGGGGACCACTTT. It is translated as CASSLDWGQRVKSEGDHF.

As regards this clone: The junction departs from germline at one end; a sequencing error may be responsible. This rearrangement joins TRBV27 to TRBJ1-1; D gene uncertain. Per the germline V gene, CDR1 is MNHEY and CDR2 is SMNVEV (reference sequence). There are 14 residues in the CDR3. In DNA, the CDR3 is TGTGCCGGCAGTTTAAACAACCTGAACACTGAAGCTTTCTTT. Translating it yields CAGSLNNLNTEAFF.

The V gene is TRBV4-3, the J gene TRBJ2-7, with D perhaps TRBD1 (5 bases). The CDR3 is 14 amino acids. Trimming took 4 bases from V and 3 from J, leaving 13 bases between them. Germline V gene data show CDR1 as LGHNA and CDR2 as YSLEER. CDR3 sequence (DNA): TGCGCCAGCAGCCCCGCTGGGGCTGACTACGAGCAGTACTTC. Residues: CASSPAGADYEQYF.

V usage is TRBV11-2 and J usage is TRBJ2-7; possibly TRBD1 for D (5 bases). Trimming pared 0 bases from V and 1 base from J, leaving 7 bases between. Germline-derived CDR1 and CDR2 are SGHAT and FQNNGV. This CDR3 has 14 residues. CDR3: CASSLESGSYEQYF. The CDR3 nucleotides read TGTGCCAGCAGCTTAGAGTCAGGGTCCTACGAGCAGTACTTC.

This chain joins TRBV20-1 and TRBJ2-7, with no clear D. CDR1 is DFQATT, CDR2 SNEGSKA, per germline (reference sequence). V was clipped by 2 bases and J by 6 bases, with 8 bases between them. The CDR3 totals 11 residues. CDR3 region: CSARSSGEQYF. The CDR3 region has the DNA TGCAGTGCTAGAAGCAGTGGCGAGCAGTACTTC.

The genes are TRBV27 and TRBJ1-5, with a possible D match to TRBD1 (6 bases). Trimming stripped 6 bases from V and 3 bases from J, with 27 bases between. CDR1 and CDR2 from the germline V gene are MNHEY and SMNVEV (reference sequence). The CDR3 loop spans 19 amino acids. The CDR3 DNA reads as TGTGCCAGCAGGAGTAGGGGGGATGGCCGAGGGGGTCTCAATCAGCCCCAGCATTTT. This codes for CASRSRGDGRGGLNQPQHF.

The V gene is TRBV6-4, the J gene TRBJ1-2; 11 nucleotides agree with TRBD1. V was clipped by 0 bases and J by 2 bases; unmatched bases: 5. CDR3 length: 17 residues. The germline gives CDR1 MRHNA, CDR2 SNTAGT. The CDR3 spells CASSDSFGQGANYGYTF. For the CDR3, the DNA is TGTGCCAGCAGTGACTCATTTGGACAGGGGGCGAACTATGGCTACACCTTC.

This chain connects TRBV13 to TRBJ2-2; 11 bases match TRBD2. V shed 6 bases, J shed 5 bases, and the junction held 8 bases outside the gene matches. The CDR3 runs to 16 residues. Germline CDR1 is PRHDT and CDR2 is FYEKMQ (reference sequence). The CDR3 here is CASRQGLAGDTGELFF. Written as DNA, the CDR3 is TGTGCCAGCAGGCAAGGACTAGCGGGTGATACCGGGGAGCTGTTTTTT.

The chain carries TRBV7-2 and TRBJ1-1; 8 bases map to TRBD1. The CDR3 has 15 amino acids. The germline CDR1 and CDR2 sequences are SGHTA and FQGNSA. The ends lost 4 bases at V and 0 bases at J; junction bases unmatched: 4. CDR3 protein: CASSSWTGLNTEAFF. CDR3 sequence (DNA): TGTGCCAGCAGCTCGTGGACAGGGCTGAACACTGAAGCTTTCTTT.

This rearrangement joins TRBV2 to TRBJ2-7, with 8 bases fitting TRBD1. Trimming at V came to 6 bases and at J to 4 bases, leaving 11 bases not matched to a gene. Per the germline V gene, CDR1 is SNHLY and CDR2 is FYNNEI. The CDR3 loop spans 15 amino acids. CDR3 in DNA: TGTGCCAGCAGAGCCGGACAGGGAGGAAGATACGAGCAGTACTTC. Its protein is CASRAGQGGRYEQYF.

This clone was observed a single time. The genes are TRBV29-1 and TRBJ2-5, with D maybe TRBD2 (6 bases). V lost 7 bases to trimming and J lost 1 base, with 10 bases between them. This CDR3 region has 12 residues. Germline CDR1 and CDR2: SQVTM and ANQGSEA. The CDR3 nucleotides are TGCAGCGCACGGGGGAGCCAAGAGACCCAGTACTTC. Translating gives CSARGSQETQYF.

The chain has TRBV14 and TRBJ2-5; D might be TRBD2 (5 bases). Between the trimmed V and J ends, which lost 4 bases and 14 bases, there was a span of 14 bases. Germline-derived CDR1 and CDR2 are SGHDN and FVKESK. This CDR3 comprises 11 residues. CDR3 DNA sequence: TGTGCCAGCAGCCGCCGAGGGCTAGACTACTTC. It codes for CASSRRGLDYF.

This clone was seen just once. The chain employs TRBV14 and TRBJ1-2; D not resolved. Trimming removed 5 bases at V and 8 bases at J, with 21 bases between. Germline CDR1 and CDR2: SGHDN and FVKESK. The CDR3 contains 15 residues. The CDR3 nucleotides read TGTGCCAGCAGCTATAGGGCGGCTCCCCAGGCGGGCTACACCTTC. It translates to CASSYRAAPQAGYTF.

This clone has at least ten counts. V usage is TRBV30 and J usage is TRBJ1-2, with D hard to call. There are 11 residues in the CDR3. V lost 2 bases to trimming and J lost 5 bases, with 6 bases between them. The germline gives CDR1 GTSNPN, CDR2 SVGIG (reference sequence). The CDR3 region has the DNA TGTGCCTGGAGTATCGGGTATGGCTACACCTTC. Its translation is CAWSIGYGYTF.

The chain is built from TRBV5-1 and TRBJ2-3, with 10 bases aligning to TRBD2. Trimming at V came to 0 bases and at J to 1 base, leaving 5 bases not matched to a gene. Germline V gene lookup returns CDR1 SGHRS and CDR2 YFSETQ. The CDR3 loop spans 17 amino acids. CDR3 coding DNA: TGCGCCAGCAGCTTGGAGGTAGCGGGGGGTCGCACAGATACGCAGTATTTT. It yields the protein CASSLEVAGGRTDTQYF.

The CDR3 nucleotides read TGCAGCGTTGAAGGTGGGCTGGATACGCAGTATTTT. Translated, it gives CSVEGGLDTQYF. This chain connects TRBV29-1 to TRBJ2-3; D ambiguous. Trimming removed 1 base at V and 6 bases at J, with 8 bases between. Germline values: CDR1 SQVTM, CDR2 ANQGSEA. CDR3 length: 12 residues.

This chain uses TRBV4-3 with TRBJ1-1, with a tentative D call TRBD1 (5 bases). Looked up from germline, CDR1 is LGHNA and CDR2 is YSLEER. Trimming took off 4 bases at V and 1 base at J, with 16 bases between the two ends. The CDR3 consists of 16 residues. CDR3 coding DNA: TGCGCCAGCAGCCTTGGGGGAAGGGCCCCGAACACTGAAGCTTTCTTT. This encodes CASSLGGRAPNTEAFF.

The V gene is TRBV5-8, the J gene TRBJ1-1, with D possibly matching TRBD1 (5 bases). The V gene's germline CDR1 is SGHTS and CDR2 YDEGEE. Trimming took 1 base from V and 2 from J, leaving 15 bases between them. The CDR3 loop spans 16 amino acids. The CDR3 region has the DNA TGTGCCAGCAGCTTGATGACAGAAACATCAAACACTGAAGCTTTCTTT. Translation gives CASSLMTETSNTEAFF.

The CDR3 protein is CASSQVVQGLNTGELFF. CDR3 DNA: TGCGCCAGCAGCCAAGTGGTACAGGGCCTGAACACCGGGGAGCTGTTTTTT. V is TRBV4-1 and J is TRBJ2-2; a possible D gene is TRBD1 (6 bases). Trimming removed 1 base from V and 1 base from J, with 13 bases in between. CDR1 MGHRA and CDR2 YSYEKL come from the germline V gene. The CDR3 is 17 amino acids.

The chain has TRBV19 and TRBJ2-1; D remains unclear. Trimming removed 0 bases from V and 0 bases from J, with 12 bases in between. Germline lookup yields CDR1 LNHDA and CDR2 SQIVND (reference sequence). This CDR3 spans 17 amino acids. The CDR3 bases are TGTGCCAGTAGTATAGAGGACGGATCGAGCTCCTACAATGAGCAGTTCTTC. The encoded protein is CASSIEDGSSSYNEQFF. Full variable domain (remainder filled in from reference TRBV19 and TRBJ2-1): DGGITQSPKYLFRKEGQNVTLSCEQNLNHDAMYWYRQDPGQGLRLIYYSQIVNDFQKGDIAEGYSVSREKKESFPLTVTSAQKNPTAFYLCASSIEDGSSSYNEQFFGPGTRLTVL.